The 24 T cell receptor beta chains below come from one sample, sequenced in a study of T cell responses to AZD1222 COVID-19 vaccine. This table comes from immunoSEQ multiplex PCR, and its TCRdb copy is limited to in-frame clones, with some not included. The sample holds about 150,000 clones, roughly 89% seen once. Sequenced material: peripheral blood, taken on day 0 of AZD1222 vaccination. These TCRs come from an adult in good health.

V and J are TRBV18 and TRBJ2-4; 9 positions agree with TRBD1. CDR3 length: 16 amino acids. The germline V gene has CDR1 KGHSH and CDR2 LQKENI. V gave up 0 bases and J gave up 2 bases; unmatched junction bases: 2. CDR3 loop: CASSPPGTGPKNIQYF. For the CDR3, the DNA is TGTGCCAGCTCACCACCCGGGACAGGGCCCAAAAACATTCAGTACTTC. Using reference TRBV18 and TRBJ2-4 for the parts outside the CDR3, the full variable domain is NAGVMQNPRHLVRRRGQEARLRCSPMKGHSHVYWYRQLPEEGLKFMVYLQKENIIDESGMPKERFSAEFPKEGPSILRIQQVVRGDSAAYFCASSPPGTGPKNIQYFGAGTRLSVL.

V usage is TRBV21-1 and J usage is TRBJ2-1; the listed D gene, TRBD2, was not tested against the DNA. TRBV21-1 is a pseudogene segment. CDR3 length: 10 residues. CDR3 DNA: TGTGCCAGCAGCAAGATGGAGGGGTTCTTC. Its protein is CASSKMEGFF.

This clone was counted a single time. The chain recombines TRBV28 with TRBJ1-1; 10 positions agree with TRBD1. Germline CDR1 is MDHEN and CDR2 is SYDVKM. The CDR3 runs to 16 residues. The V segment lost 3 bases and the J segment 6 bases; nucleotides outside the gene matches: 10. In nucleotides, the CDR3 is TGTGCCAGCAGTTTTGGGGACAGGGGTTTCGGGGCTGAAGCTTTCTTT. Amino acids: CASSFGDRGFGAEAFF.

This chain uses TRBV20-1 with TRBJ2-5; TRBD2 aligns across 9 bases. The CDR3 is made up of 11 amino acids. The germline V gene encodes CDR1 DFQATT and CDR2 SNEGSKA (reference sequence). CDR3 residues: CSQREAETQYF. CDR3 nucleotide sequence: TGCAGCCAGCGGGAGGCAGAGACCCAGTACTTC.

The rearrangement joins TRBV25-1 to TRBJ1-2; possibly TRBD1 for D (6 bases). V was pared by 6 bases and J by 0 bases, with 8 bases between. CDR3 length equals 13 residues. Germline V gene data show CDR1 as MGHDK and CDR2 as SYGVNS. The CDR3 protein is CASRGTTNYGYTF. In nucleotides, the CDR3 is TGTGCCAGCAGAGGGACAACTAACTATGGCTACACCTTC.

The V call is TRBV9, the J call TRBJ2-3, with 7 nucleotides matching TRBD1. CDR3 length: 16 residues. The V gene's germline CDR1 is SGDLS and CDR2 YYNGEE. With 4 bases clipped from V and 3 bases from J, the junction kept 11 bases outside the gene matches. The DNA for the CDR3 is TGTGCCAGCAGCCCACCCGTACAGGGGCGGACAGATACGCAGTATTTT. Encoded protein: CASSPPVQGRTDTQYF.

The chain carries TRBV9 and TRBJ2-1, with D possibly matching TRBD2 (7 bases). CDR1 is SGDLS and CDR2 is YYNGEE in the germline V gene. Deletions cut 3 bases from V and 2 bases from J, with 15 bases between. The CDR3 is 16 residues long. The CDR3 loop reads CASSAGGGRTYNEQFF. CDR3 DNA sequence: TGTGCCAGCAGCGCCGGGGGCGGGAGAACCTACAATGAGCAGTTCTTC.

The chain has TRBV4-2 and TRBJ1-3; 10 bases are shared with TRBD1. The germline V gene has CDR1 LGHNA and CDR2 YNFKEQ. Trimming cost V 1 base and J 4 bases; bases outside gene matches: 10. This CDR3 contains 18 residues. The CDR3 nucleotides read TGTGCCAGCAGCCAAGCCCACCTAGGGACAGGGGTAGGAAACACCATATATTTT. Translating it yields CASSQAHLGTGVGNTIYF.

The rearrangement joins TRBV7-3 to TRBJ2-2; tentatively, D is TRBD2 (5 bases). Trimming took off 2 bases at V and 6 bases at J, with 7 bases between the two ends. This CDR3 spans 13 amino acids. Germline CDR1 reads SGHTA; CDR2 reads FQGTGA. The CDR3 sequence: CASSLARAGELFF. The CDR3 DNA sequence: TGTGCCAGCAGCTTAGCGAGGGCCGGGGAGCTGTTTTTT.

The chain is built from TRBV28 and TRBJ1-5; D not certain. Between the trimmed V and J ends, which lost 3 bases and 4 bases, there was a span of 7 bases. The CDR3 runs to 13 residues. From germline, CDR1 is MDHEN and CDR2 SYDVKM. The CDR3 reads CASSFEVNQPQHF. CDR3 nucleotides: TGTGCCAGCAGTTTTGAGGTTAATCAGCCCCAGCATTTT. Full variable domain (outside the CDR3, taken from reference TRBV28 and TRBJ1-5): DVKVTQSSRYLVKRTGEKVFLECVQDMDHENMFWYRQDPGLGLRLIYFSYDVKMKEKGDIPEGYSVSREKKERFSLILESASTNQTSMYLCASSFEVNQPQHFGDGTRLSIL.

This chain connects TRBV28 to TRBJ1-3, with D unresolved. Trimming took off 6 bases at V and 2 bases at J, with 11 bases between the two ends. Germline V gene sequence: CDR1 MDHEN, CDR2 SYDVKM. This CDR3 comprises 14 residues. In DNA form, the CDR3 reads TGTGCCAGCAGCCTTCCGGGCCCTGGAAACACCATATATTTT. It is translated as CASSLPGPGNTIYF.

This clone is a singleton in its sample. The CDR3: CASSPLSPGGFTGYTF. CDR3 DNA: TGTGCCAGCAGCCCCCTTTCGCCAGGGGGCTTCACCGGCTACACCTTC. The chain couples TRBV13 to TRBJ1-2, with TRBD1 identical over 8 bases. Germline V lookup: CDR1 PRHDT, CDR2 FYEKMQ (reference sequence). With V trimmed by 5 bases and J by 8 bases, 16 bases remained unmatched. This CDR3 is 16 amino acids long. Variable domain in full (rest from reference TRBV13 and TRBJ1-2): AAGVIQSPRHLIKEKRETATLKCYPIPRHDTVYWYQQGPGQDPQFLISFYEKMQSDKGSIPDRFSAQQFSDYHSELNMSSLELGDSALYFCASSPLSPGGFTGYTFGSGTRLTVV.

The chain links TRBV6-2 or TRBV6-3 to TRBJ1-6; no firm D call. The length of the CDR3 is 12 residues. Germline assignment: CDR1 MNHEY and CDR2 SVGEGT. V lost 1 base, J lost 6 bases, and 1 base lay in between. CDR3 nucleotides: TGTGCCAGCAGTTACTTTAATTCACCCCTCCACTTT. Encoded protein: CASSYFNSPLHF.

J is TRBJ2-3 and V is TRBV7-8; D gene ambiguous. V lost 1 base, J lost 4 bases, and 12 bases lay in between. The CDR3 sequence is 15 residues long. Germline V gene lookup returns CDR1 SGHVS and CDR2 FQNEAQ. The DNA of the CDR3 is TGTGCCAGCAGCTTAGGGCTAGTGGGCCCAGATACGCAGTATTTT. It codes for CASSLGLVGPDTQYF.

The CDR3 protein is CASSQDLEYRPAKNIQYF. The CDR3 coding sequence is TGCGCCAGCAGCCAAGATCTTGAGTACAGGCCAGCCAAAAACATTCAGTACTTC. The chain carries TRBV4-1 and TRBJ2-4; tentative D call: TRBD1 (5 bases). Germline CDR1 MGHRA, CDR2 YSYEKL. Trimming left V 0 bases short and J 0 bases short, with 15 bases between. This CDR3 contains 18 residues.

The V call is TRBV28, the J call TRBJ1-2; unclear D gene. The CDR3 sequence is 13 residues long. CDR1 MDHEN and CDR2 SYDVKM come from the germline V gene. The V end lost 10 bases, the J end lost 6 bases, and 18 bases lay between the germline ends. Here the CDR3 DNA reads TGTGCCACCTTTTTCAGAGACCGGGATGGCTACACCTTC. Translation: CATFFRDRDGYTF.

This chain uses TRBV6-2 or TRBV6-3 with TRBJ1-1; D unresolved. CDR1 is MNHEY and CDR2 is SVGEGT in the germline V gene. This CDR3 spans 13 amino acids. Trimming shortened V by 2 bases and J by 1 base, and 5 bases separated the two germline ends. In nucleotides, the CDR3 is TGTGCCAGCAGTTACAGTCGGAACACTGAAGCTTTCTTT. Protein sequence: CASSYSRNTEAFF.

V and J are TRBV6-1 and TRBJ2-1, with 10 bases matching TRBD2. The ends lost 1 base at V and 8 bases at J; junction bases unmatched: 8. Per the germline V gene, CDR1 is MNHNS and CDR2 is SASEGT. The CDR3 is 16 residues long. CDR3 bases: TGTGCCAGCAGTGAAGGGTACTACGGGACTAGCGATGAGCAGTTCTTC. Encoded protein: CASSEGYYGTSDEQFF.

The chain uses TRBV27 and TRBJ2-7; D is possibly TRBD1 or TRBD2 (5 bases each). CDR3 length equals 15 residues. CDR1 is MNHEY and CDR2 is SMNVEV in the germline V gene (reference sequence). The germline V and J ends were trimmed by 2 bases and 2 bases, with 13 bases remaining between them. CDR3 coding DNA: TGTGCCAGCAGTTTAAGCCAGGGAGCCACCTACGAGCAGTACTTC. Protein: CASSLSQGATYEQYF.

The rearrangement links TRBV5-4 to TRBJ1-1; D unclear. The V gene lost 0 bases and the J gene lost 3 bases, with 12 bases spanning the gap. The germline V gene encodes CDR1 SGHNT and CDR2 YYREEE (reference sequence). The CDR3 totals 15 residues. CDR3 sequence reads: CASSLADHRDTEAFF. The CDR3 region has the DNA TGTGCCAGCAGCTTGGCCGACCATAGGGACACTGAAGCTTTCTTT.

The gene calls are TRBV30 and TRBJ2-1, with 9 bases lining up with TRBD2. Germline loops: CDR1 GTSNPN, CDR2 SVGIG (reference sequence). Germline trimming cut 1 base from V and 4 bases from J; bases unmatched to any gene: 8. CDR3 length: 16 residues. CDR3 bases: TGTGCCTGGAGTGAGGGGGCGGGAGGGCCTTACAATGAGCAGTTCTTC. This gives the protein CAWSEGAGGPYNEQFF.

The rearrangement joins TRBV10-3 to TRBJ2-5; perhaps TRBD2 as D (5 bases). The V end was cut by 4 bases, the J end by 1 base, with 13 bases between. The CDR3 totals 15 residues. Germline lookup yields CDR1 ENHRY and CDR2 SYGVKD. The CDR3, as DNA: TGTGCCATCAGTGCCTTCGAGCGGCTCCAAGAGACCCAGTACTTC. Translation gives CAISAFERLQETQYF.

The chain carries TRBV15 and TRBJ1-5; D unresolved. The CDR3 runs 14 residues. V lost 1 base, J lost 0 bases, and 4 bases lay in between. Germline-derived CDR1 and CDR2 are LNHNV and YYDKDF (reference sequence). In DNA form, the CDR3 reads TGTGCCACCAGCAGAGCGGATAGCAATCAGCCCCAGCATTTT. It is translated as CATSRADSNQPQHF.

V usage is TRBV2 and J usage is TRBJ2-2, with D tentatively TRBD2 (5 bases). The ends were cut back, 9 bases at V and 3 bases at J, with 17 bases in the middle. The CDR3 covers 15 residues. The germline V gene encodes CDR1 SNHLY and CDR2 FYNNEI. In DNA form, the CDR3 reads TGTGCCAGATACCCGCCCCCGAGGGACACCGGGGAGCTGTTTTTT. The encoded protein is CARYPPPRDTGELFF.